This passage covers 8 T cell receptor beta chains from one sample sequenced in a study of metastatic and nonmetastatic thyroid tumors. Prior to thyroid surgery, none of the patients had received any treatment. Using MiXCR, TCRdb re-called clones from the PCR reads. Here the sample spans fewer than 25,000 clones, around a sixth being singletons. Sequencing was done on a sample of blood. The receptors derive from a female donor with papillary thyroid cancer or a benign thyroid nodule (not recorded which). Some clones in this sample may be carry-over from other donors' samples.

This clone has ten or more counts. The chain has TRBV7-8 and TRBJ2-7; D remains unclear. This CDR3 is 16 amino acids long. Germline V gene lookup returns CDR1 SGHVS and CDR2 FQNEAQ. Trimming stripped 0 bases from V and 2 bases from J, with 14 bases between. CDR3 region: CASSLAPDPRPYEQYF. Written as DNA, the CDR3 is TGTGCCAGCAGCTTAGCCCCGGATCCAAGGCCCTACGAGCAGTACTTC.

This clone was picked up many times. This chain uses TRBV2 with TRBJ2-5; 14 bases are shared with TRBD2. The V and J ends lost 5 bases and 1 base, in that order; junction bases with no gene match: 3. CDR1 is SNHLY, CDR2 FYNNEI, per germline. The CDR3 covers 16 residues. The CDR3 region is CASSLGLAGAQETQYF. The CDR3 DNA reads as TGTGCCAGCAGTCTGGGACTAGCGGGAGCCCAAGAGACCCAGTACTTC.

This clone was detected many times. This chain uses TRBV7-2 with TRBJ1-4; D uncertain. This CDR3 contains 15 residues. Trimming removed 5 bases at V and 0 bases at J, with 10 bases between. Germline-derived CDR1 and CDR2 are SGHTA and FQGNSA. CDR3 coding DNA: TGTGCCAGCAGCCTCCAGTCAACAACTAATGAAAAACTGTTTTTT. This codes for CASSLQSTTNEKLFF.

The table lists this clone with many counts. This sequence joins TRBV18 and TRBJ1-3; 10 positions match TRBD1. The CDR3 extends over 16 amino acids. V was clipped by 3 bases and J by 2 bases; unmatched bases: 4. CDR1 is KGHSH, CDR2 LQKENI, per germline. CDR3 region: CASSPGQGLTGNTIYF. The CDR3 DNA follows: TGTGCCAGCTCACCGGGACAGGGGCTTACTGGAAACACCATATATTTT.

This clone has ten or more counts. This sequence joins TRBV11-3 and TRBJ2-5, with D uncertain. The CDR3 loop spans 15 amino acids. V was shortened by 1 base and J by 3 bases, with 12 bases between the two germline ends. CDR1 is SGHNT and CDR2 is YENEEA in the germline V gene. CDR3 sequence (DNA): TGTGCCAGCAGCTTAGGTTCGTCAGGAAAAGAGACCCAGTACTTC. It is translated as CASSLGSSGKETQYF.

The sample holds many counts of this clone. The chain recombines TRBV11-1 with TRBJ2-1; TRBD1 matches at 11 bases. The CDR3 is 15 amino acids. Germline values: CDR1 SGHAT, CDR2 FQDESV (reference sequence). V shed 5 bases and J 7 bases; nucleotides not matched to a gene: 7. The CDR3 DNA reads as TGTGCCAGCAGCGGAGGGACAGGGGGGTCAAATGAGCAGTTCTTC. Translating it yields CASSGGTGGSNEQFF. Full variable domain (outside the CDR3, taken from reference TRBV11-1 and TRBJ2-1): EAEVAQSPRYKITEKSQAVAFWCDPISGHATLYWYRQILGQGPELLVQFQDESVVDDSQLPKDRFSAERLKGVDSTLKIQPAELGDSAMYLCASSGGTGGSNEQFFGPGTRLTVL.

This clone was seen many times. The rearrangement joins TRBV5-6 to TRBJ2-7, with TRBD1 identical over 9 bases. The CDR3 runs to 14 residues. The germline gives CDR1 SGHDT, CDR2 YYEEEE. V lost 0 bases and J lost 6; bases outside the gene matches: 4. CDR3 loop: CASSLDRGQSEQYF. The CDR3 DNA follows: TGTGCCAGCAGCTTGGACAGGGGGCAGAGCGAGCAGTACTTC.

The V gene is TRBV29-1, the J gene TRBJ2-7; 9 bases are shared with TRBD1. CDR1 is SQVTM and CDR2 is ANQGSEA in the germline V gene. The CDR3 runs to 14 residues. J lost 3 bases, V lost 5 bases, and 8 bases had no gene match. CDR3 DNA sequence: TGCAGCGTTTACGGACAGGGGACAAGCTACGAGCAGTACTTC. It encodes CSVYGQGTSYEQYF.